The 19 T cell receptor beta chains reported below all come from one sample, sequenced in a study of CD8+ T cells in alopecia areata. Treatment in this sample: oral pan-JAK inhibitor, 5-10 mg twice daily. Investigators isolated RNA and reverse transcribed it into cDNA to act as the sequencing template. The table came from immunoSEQ multiplex PCR; TCRdb's copy has only in-frame clones and leaves some out. The data contain more than 100,000 clones, 53% of them singletons. This material consisted of CD4+ T cells sorted from blood, taken at week 4, from a patient treated with tofacitinib. The source of these receptors is a human donor with alopecia areata.

The rearrangement joins TRBV5-6 to TRBJ2-7, with TRBD1 matching over 8 bases. CDR3 length: 14 residues. Germline loops: CDR1 SGHDT, CDR2 YYEEEE. With 5 bases clipped from V and 5 bases from J, the junction kept 9 bases outside the gene matches. The CDR3, as DNA: TGTGCCAGCAGTACAGGACAGGGTCGTCACGAGCAGTACTTC. This encodes CASSTGQGRHEQYF.

This clone occurred a few times. This chain links TRBV30 with TRBJ2-3; D gene unclear. CDR1 and CDR2 (germline): GTSNPN, SVGIG (reference sequence). The CDR3 runs 12 residues. Trimming took off 4 bases at V and 2 bases at J, with 7 bases between the two ends. The CDR3, as DNA: TGTGCCTGGACCGCTTACACAGATACGCAGTATTTT. Translation gives CAWTAYTDTQYF.

This clone was recorded a few times. The chain uses TRBV4-1 and TRBJ2-1; TRBD1 matches at 11 bases. The CDR3 loop spans 15 amino acids. Germline loops: CDR1 MGHRA, CDR2 YSYEKL. The ends lost 6 bases at V and 7 bases at J; junction bases unmatched: 8. In DNA, the CDR3 is TGCGCCAGCAGATTGGACGGGACAGGGGGTAATGAGCAGTTCTTC. Translating gives CASRLDGTGGNEQFF.

This clone was detected only a few times. The chain is built from TRBV5-4 and TRBJ2-3; D is uncertain. CDR1 SGHNT and CDR2 YYREEE come from the germline V gene (reference sequence). The V gene lost 3 bases and the J gene lost 5 bases, with 4 bases spanning the gap. The CDR3 totals 11 residues. The CDR3 spells CASSSQDTQYF. Written as DNA, the CDR3 is TGTGCCAGCAGCTCACAAGATACGCAGTATTTT.

The J gene is TRBJ2-7, the V gene TRBV25-1; D is undetermined. Germline V gene lookup returns CDR1 MGHDK and CDR2 SYGVNS. V was clipped by 5 bases and J by 2 bases, with 13 bases between them. The CDR3 consists of 14 residues. The CDR3 region is CASSKTERAYEQYF. The CDR3, as DNA: TGTGCCAGCAGTAAGACGGAACGAGCCTACGAGCAGTACTTC.

CDR3 sequence: CASSESGGGYTF. CDR3 nucleotides: TGTGCCAGCAGTGAATCTGGAGGAGGCTACACCTTC. V and J are TRBV25-1 and TRBJ1-2, with no clear D. Deletions cut 1 base from V and 8 bases from J, with 8 bases between. CDR3 length: 12 amino acids. The germline V gene encodes CDR1 MGHDK and CDR2 SYGVNS.

The genes are TRBV2 and TRBJ2-1; D is uncertain. The CDR3 is 13 amino acids. The germline V gene encodes CDR1 SNHLY and CDR2 FYNNEI. The V end was cut by 8 bases, the J end by 2 bases, with 10 bases between. The CDR3 region has the DNA TGTGCCAGCGATATCGGCCCCTACAATGAGCAGTTCTTC. This sequence encodes CASDIGPYNEQFF.

The chain couples TRBV30 to TRBJ2-1; the match to TRBD2 covers 7 bases. CDR3 length: 14 residues. Germline CDR1 and CDR2: GTSNPN and SVGIG (reference sequence). V trimming: 0 bases; J trimming: 6 bases; junction bases outside the gene matches: 5. The CDR3 nucleotides are TGTGCCTGGAGTGTGCGGGAGCAAGCCAATGAGCAGTTCTTC. Encoded protein: CAWSVREQANEQFF.

J is TRBJ2-1 and V is TRBV29-1; 11 bases map to TRBD2. This CDR3 comprises 13 residues. Per the germline V gene, CDR1 is SQVTM and CDR2 is ANQGSEA. The CDR3 DNA reads as TGCACCACAGTAGCGGGAGGGTACAATGAGCAGTTCTTC. This sequence encodes CTTVAGGYNEQFF.

The sample holds a few counts of this clone. The genes are TRBV14 and TRBJ2-7; no clear D gene. Trimming took 4 bases from V and 2 from J, leaving 9 bases between them. Germline CDR1 and CDR2: SGHDN and FVKESK. The CDR3 runs 13 residues. For the CDR3, the DNA is TGTGCCAGCAGCCTACTCGGGCCCTACGAGCAGTACTTC. It translates to CASSLLGPYEQYF.

The rearrangement joins TRBV2 to TRBJ1-5; 10 nucleotides match TRBD1. V was pared by 6 bases and J by 0 bases, with 11 bases of the junction left unmatched. Germline CDR1 SNHLY, CDR2 FYNNEI. The CDR3 runs 18 residues. CDR3 amino acids: CASSPGTGDSYSNQPQHF. CDR3 DNA sequence: TGTGCCAGCAGCCCCGGGACAGGGGATTCTTATAGCAATCAGCCCCAGCATTTT.

This clone was counted only a few times. The chain combines TRBV6-5 with TRBJ2-3, with TRBD2 matching 7 bases. Germline lookup yields CDR1 MNHEY and CDR2 SVGAGI. V lost 0 bases, J lost 5 bases, and 5 bases stayed unmatched. CDR3 length: 15 amino acids. The CDR3 DNA follows: TGTGCCAGCAGTTACTCGTGGGGCGGGGGAGATACGCAGTATTTT. Amino acid sequence: CASSYSWGGGDTQYF.

This clone occurred a few times. CDR3 nucleotides: TGTGCCAGCAGCACAGGGGATAACTATGGCTACACCTTC. This gives the protein CASSTGDNYGYTF. V and J are TRBV5-8 and TRBJ1-2; 7 nucleotides agree with TRBD1. Per germline, CDR1 SGHTS and CDR2 YDEGEE. The CDR3 runs 13 residues. V was clipped by 4 bases and J by 1 base; unmatched bases: 1.

The V gene is TRBV5-6, the J gene TRBJ1-4; D remains ambiguous. V dropped 0 bases and J dropped 4 bases, with 7 bases sitting between them. The CDR3 sequence is 14 residues long. Per germline, CDR1 SGHDT and CDR2 YYEEEE. CDR3 residues: CASSLVDGNEKLFF. Written as DNA, the CDR3 is TGTGCCAGCAGCTTGGTGGACGGTAATGAAAAACTGTTTTTT.

A few counts support this clone. The chain is built from TRBV11-2 and TRBJ2-4; D gene unclear. Trimming pared 9 bases from V and 0 bases from J, leaving 12 bases between. Germline CDR1 is SGHAT and CDR2 is FQNNGV. CDR3 length: 14 residues. The CDR3 bases are TGTGCCAGTGGGGAATTGACAGCCAAAAACATTCAGTACTTC. Translated, it gives CASGELTAKNIQYF.

The genes are TRBV6-6 and TRBJ1-5; 7 nucleotides align to TRBD1. CDR3 length equals 16 residues. Germline V gene data show CDR1 as MNHNY and CDR2 as SVGAGI (reference sequence). Trimming removed 0 bases from V and 4 bases from J; junction bases left unmatched: 6. The CDR3 DNA reads as TGTGCCAGCAGTTACTCGAGACAGGGCTCTAATCAGCCCCAGCATTTT. This gives the protein CASSYSRQGSNQPQHF.

The chain employs TRBV7-2 and TRBJ2-7; 9 nucleotides agree with TRBD2. The CDR3 extends over 15 amino acids. CDR1 and CDR2 from the germline V gene are SGHTA and FQGNSA. V lost 2 bases to trimming and J lost 3 bases; unmatched junction nucleotides: 5. The CDR3 protein is CASSLSGGMIYEQYF. CDR3 bases: TGTGCCAGCAGCTTAAGCGGGGGGATGATCTACGAGCAGTACTTC.

This chain links TRBV30 with TRBJ1-4; unclear D gene. This CDR3 is built from 14 residues. CDR1 is GTSNPN and CDR2 is SVGIG in the germline V gene (reference sequence). Trimming shortened V by 2 bases and J by 6 bases, and 13 bases separated the two germline ends. The CDR3 sequence is CAWSLGGNDEKLFF. CDR3 in DNA: TGTGCCTGGAGTTTAGGAGGGAATGATGAAAAACTGTTTTTT. Complete variable domain (other parts from reference TRBV30 and TRBJ1-4): SQTIHQWPATLVQPVGSPLSLECTVEGTSNPNLYWYRQAAGRGLQLLFYSVGIGQISSEVPQNLSASRPQDRQFILSSKKLLLSDSGFYLCAWSLGGNDEKLFFGSGTQLSVL.

This chain joins TRBV30 and TRBJ1-2; D is possibly TRBD1 (5 bases). V lost 2 bases and J 7 bases, leaving 11 bases between the germline ends. The germline gives CDR1 GTSNPN, CDR2 SVGIG (reference sequence). This CDR3 is built from 12 residues. CDR3 sequence: CAWSLVQGGYTF. The CDR3 nucleotides read TGTGCCTGGAGTTTGGTTCAGGGTGGCTACACCTTC.